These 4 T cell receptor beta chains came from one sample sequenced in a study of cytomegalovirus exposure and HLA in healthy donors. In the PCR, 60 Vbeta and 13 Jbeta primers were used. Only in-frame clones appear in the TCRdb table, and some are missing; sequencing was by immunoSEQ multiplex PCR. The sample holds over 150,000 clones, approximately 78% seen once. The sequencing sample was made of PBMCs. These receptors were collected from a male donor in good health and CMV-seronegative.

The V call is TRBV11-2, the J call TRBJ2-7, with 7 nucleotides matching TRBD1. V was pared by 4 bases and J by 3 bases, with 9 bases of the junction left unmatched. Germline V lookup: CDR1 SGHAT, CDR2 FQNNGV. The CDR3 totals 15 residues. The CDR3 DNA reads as TGTGCCAGCAGCTCCGACAGGGACGCTTACTACGAGCAGTACTTC. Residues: CASSSDRDAYYEQYF.

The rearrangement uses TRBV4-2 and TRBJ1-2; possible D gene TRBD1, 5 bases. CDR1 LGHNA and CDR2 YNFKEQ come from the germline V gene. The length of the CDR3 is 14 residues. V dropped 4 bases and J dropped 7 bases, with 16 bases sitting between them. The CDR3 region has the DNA TGTGCCAGCAGCCCGGATGGAGGGGAAGGTGGCTACACCTTC. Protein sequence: CASSPDGGEGGYTF.

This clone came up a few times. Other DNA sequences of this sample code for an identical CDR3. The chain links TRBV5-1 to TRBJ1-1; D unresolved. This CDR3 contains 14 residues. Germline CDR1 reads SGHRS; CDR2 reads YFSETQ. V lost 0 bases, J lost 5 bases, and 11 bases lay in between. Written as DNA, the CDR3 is TGCGCCAGCAGCTTGGGAGGAGGTGGGACTGAAGCTTTCTTT. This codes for CASSLGGGGTEAFF.

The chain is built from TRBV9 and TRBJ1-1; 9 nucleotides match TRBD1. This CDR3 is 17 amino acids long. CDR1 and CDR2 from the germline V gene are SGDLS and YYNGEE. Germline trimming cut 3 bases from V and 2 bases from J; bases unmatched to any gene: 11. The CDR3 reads CASSASRDREPNTEAFF. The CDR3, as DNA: TGTGCCAGCAGCGCGTCCCGGGACAGGGAACCAAACACTGAAGCTTTCTTT. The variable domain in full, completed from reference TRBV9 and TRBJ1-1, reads DSGVTQTPKHLITATGQRVTLRCSPRSGDLSVYWYQQSLDQGLQFLIQYYNGEERAKGNILERFSAQQFPDLHSELNLSSLELGDSALYFCASSASRDREPNTEAFFGQGTRLTVV.